One and the same sample provided the 9 T cell receptor beta chains below, sequenced in a study of CD8 T cells in Susac syndrome. An input of roughly 0.5 to 1 ug of RNA was subjected to reverse transcription using random hexamers. TCRdb used MiXCR to reprocess the immunoSEQ multiplex PCR reads, holding one entry per CDR3 protein. The sample lists some 140,000 distinct CDR3 sequences; 85% to 95% were seen once. Source material: CD8+ T cells from PBMCs. The origin of the receptors is a human donor with Susac syndrome.

This clonotype was counted only a few times. The chain carries TRBV20-1 and TRBJ2-7; a possible D gene is TRBD1 (6 bases). CDR1 is DFQATT, CDR2 SNEGSKA, per germline (reference sequence). The CDR3 covers 11 residues. V was cut by 3 bases and J by 4 bases, with 7 bases left in between. The CDR3 sequence: CSARDSYEQYF. CDR3 DNA sequence: TGCAGTGCTAGGGACAGTTACGAGCAGTACTTC.

About this clonotype itself: Germline and junction disagree at one end, which may indicate a read error. The V and J genes are TRBV7-7 and TRBJ1-1; D not resolved. Germline V CDR1 and CDR2: SSHAT, FNYEAQ (reference sequence). The CDR3 has 13 residues. The CDR3 coding sequence is TGTGCTAGCAGCTTAGTCGTGAACACTGAAGCTTTCTTT. Translation gives CASSLVVNTEAFF.

The V gene is TRBV5-1, the J gene TRBJ2-7; TRBD2 is a possible D gene (5 bases). V lost 7 bases to trimming and J lost 2 bases, with 19 bases between them. CDR3 size: 15 residues. CDR1 is SGHRS and CDR2 is YFSETQ in the germline V gene. Written as DNA, the CDR3 is TGCGCCAGCGGAGCCTCGGGGTTGGGGACCTACGAGCAGTACTTC. This translates into CASGASGLGTYEQYF.

The J gene is TRBJ2-2, the V gene TRBV7-6; TRBD2 matches 7 bases. Germline trimming cut 5 bases from V and 4 bases from J; bases unmatched to any gene: 7. Germline CDR1 is SGHVS and CDR2 is FNYEAQ. This CDR3 is 15 amino acids long. As DNA, the CDR3 is TGTGCCAGCAGCAACCACGTAGCGGGCACCGGGGAGCTGTTTTTT. Translating gives CASSNHVAGTGELFF.

This clonotype appeared a single time. Here the CDR3 reads CASSLGGFWQETQYF. The CDR3 bases are TGTGCCAGCAGTTTAGGAGGGTTTTGGCAAGAGACCCAGTACTTC. This chain joins TRBV27 and TRBJ2-5, with a tentative D call TRBD2 (6 bases). The CDR3 has 15 amino acids. Trimming stripped 2 bases from V and 2 bases from J, with 12 bases between. Germline CDR1 and CDR2: MNHEY and SMNVEV (reference sequence).

V gene TRBV5-1 combines with J gene TRBJ2-1; D not resolved. The germline gives CDR1 SGHRS, CDR2 YFSETQ. The CDR3 sequence is 13 residues long. Trimming took 3 bases from V and 4 from J, leaving 8 bases between them. CDR3 sequence (DNA): TGCGCCAGCAGCTATTTCCCTTACAATGAGCAGTTCTTC. It encodes CASSYFPYNEQFF.

This chain connects TRBV14 to TRBJ2-5, with D possibly TRBD1 on 5 matching bases. CDR1 is SGHDN, CDR2 FVKESK, per germline. Trimming cost V 1 base and J 2 bases, with 11 bases left between them. The CDR3 is made up of 15 amino acids. The CDR3 DNA follows: TGTGCCAGCAGCCAAGCAATGGGGCCTCAAGAGACCCAGTACTTC. This translates into CASSQAMGPQETQYF.

The rearrangement joins TRBV29-1 to TRBJ2-1, with D uncertain. This CDR3 is 12 amino acids long. The V gene's germline CDR1 is SQVTM and CDR2 ANQGSEA. Trimming shortened V by 2 bases and J by 5 bases, and 7 bases separated the two germline ends. The CDR3 DNA is TGCAGCGTTGAAAAGCAGGACAATGAGCAGTTCTTC. It is translated as CSVEKQDNEQFF.

V usage is TRBV29-1 and J usage is TRBJ1-1; D uncertain. This CDR3 region has 11 residues. Germline V CDR1 and CDR2: SQVTM, ANQGSEA. The ends were cut back, 1 base at V and 13 bases at J, with 13 bases in the middle. The CDR3 DNA follows: TGCAGCGTTGAAGCCCTTAAGAGCTGTTTCTTT. This codes for CSVEALKSCFF.